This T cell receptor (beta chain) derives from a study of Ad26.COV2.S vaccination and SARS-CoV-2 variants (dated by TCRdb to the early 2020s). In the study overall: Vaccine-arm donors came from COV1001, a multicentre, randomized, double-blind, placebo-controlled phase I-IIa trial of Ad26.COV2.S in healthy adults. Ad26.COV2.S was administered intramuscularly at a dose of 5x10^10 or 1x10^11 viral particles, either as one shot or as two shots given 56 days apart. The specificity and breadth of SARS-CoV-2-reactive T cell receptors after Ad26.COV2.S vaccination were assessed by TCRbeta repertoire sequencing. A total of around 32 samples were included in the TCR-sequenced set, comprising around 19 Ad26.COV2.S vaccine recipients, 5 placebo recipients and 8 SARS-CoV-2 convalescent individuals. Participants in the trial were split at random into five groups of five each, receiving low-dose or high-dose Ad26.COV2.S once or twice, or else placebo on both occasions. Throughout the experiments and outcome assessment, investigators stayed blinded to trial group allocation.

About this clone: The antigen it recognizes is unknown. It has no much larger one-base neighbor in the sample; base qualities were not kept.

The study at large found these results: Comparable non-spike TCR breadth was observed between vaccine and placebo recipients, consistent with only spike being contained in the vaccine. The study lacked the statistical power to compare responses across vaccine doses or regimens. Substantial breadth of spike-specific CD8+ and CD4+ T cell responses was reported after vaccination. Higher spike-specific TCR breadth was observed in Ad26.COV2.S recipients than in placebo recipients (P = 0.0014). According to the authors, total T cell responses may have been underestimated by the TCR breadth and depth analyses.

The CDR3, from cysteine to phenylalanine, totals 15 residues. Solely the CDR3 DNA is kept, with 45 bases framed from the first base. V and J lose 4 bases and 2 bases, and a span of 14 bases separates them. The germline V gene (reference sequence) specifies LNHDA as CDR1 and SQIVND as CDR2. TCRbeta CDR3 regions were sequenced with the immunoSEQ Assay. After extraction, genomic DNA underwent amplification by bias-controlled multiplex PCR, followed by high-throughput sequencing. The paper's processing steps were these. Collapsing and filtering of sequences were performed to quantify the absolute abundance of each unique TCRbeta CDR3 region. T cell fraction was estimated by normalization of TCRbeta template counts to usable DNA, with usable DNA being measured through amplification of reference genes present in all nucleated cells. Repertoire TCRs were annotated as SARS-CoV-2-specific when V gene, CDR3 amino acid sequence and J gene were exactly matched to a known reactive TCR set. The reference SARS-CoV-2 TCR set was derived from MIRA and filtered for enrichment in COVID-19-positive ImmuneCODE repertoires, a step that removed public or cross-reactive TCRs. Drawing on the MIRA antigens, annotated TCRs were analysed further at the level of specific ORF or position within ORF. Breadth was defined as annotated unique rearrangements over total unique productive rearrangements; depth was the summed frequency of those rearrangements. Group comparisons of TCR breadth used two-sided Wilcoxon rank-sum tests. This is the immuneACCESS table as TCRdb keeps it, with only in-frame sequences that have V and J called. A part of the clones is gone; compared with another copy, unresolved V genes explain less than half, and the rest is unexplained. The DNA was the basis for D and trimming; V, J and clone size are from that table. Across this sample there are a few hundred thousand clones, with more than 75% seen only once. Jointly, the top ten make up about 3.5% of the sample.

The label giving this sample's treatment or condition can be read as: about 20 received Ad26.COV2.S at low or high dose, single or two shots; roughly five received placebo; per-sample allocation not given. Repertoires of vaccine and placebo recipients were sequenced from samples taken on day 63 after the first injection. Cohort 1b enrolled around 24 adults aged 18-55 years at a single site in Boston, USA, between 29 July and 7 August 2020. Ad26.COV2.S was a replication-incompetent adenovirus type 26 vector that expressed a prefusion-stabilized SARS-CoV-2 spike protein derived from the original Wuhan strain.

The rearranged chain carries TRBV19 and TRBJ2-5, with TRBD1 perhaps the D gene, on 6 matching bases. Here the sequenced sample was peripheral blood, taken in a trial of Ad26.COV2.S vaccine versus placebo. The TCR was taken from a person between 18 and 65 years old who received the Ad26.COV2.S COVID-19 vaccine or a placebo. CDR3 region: CASSKPGTGQETQYF. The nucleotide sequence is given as TGTGCCAGTAGTAAACCCGGTACAGGGCAAGAGACCCAGTACTTC.